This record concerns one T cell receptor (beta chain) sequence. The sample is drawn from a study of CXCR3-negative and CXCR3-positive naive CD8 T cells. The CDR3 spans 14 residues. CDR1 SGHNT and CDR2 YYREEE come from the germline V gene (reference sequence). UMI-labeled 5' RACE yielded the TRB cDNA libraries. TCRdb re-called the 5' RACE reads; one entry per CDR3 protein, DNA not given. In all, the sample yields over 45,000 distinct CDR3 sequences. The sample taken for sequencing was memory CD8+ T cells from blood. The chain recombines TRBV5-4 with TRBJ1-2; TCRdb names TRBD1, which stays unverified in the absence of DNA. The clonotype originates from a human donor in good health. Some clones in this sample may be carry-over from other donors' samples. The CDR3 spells CASRGETGAYGYTF.